This T cell receptor (beta chain) came from a study of T cell changes during pregnancy in multiple sclerosis. Libraries were prepared by immunoSEQ multiplex PCR; TCRdb keeps only in-frame clonotypes and omits some of them. This table has about 46,000 clones, 90% to 95% appearing once. V shed 2 bases, J shed 5 bases, and the junction held 6 bases outside the gene matches. This CDR3 is built from 14 residues. Germline V gene sequence: CDR1 SGDLS, CDR2 YYNGEE. The material was CD8+ T cells from peripheral blood mononuclear cells, obtained in the first trimester of pregnancy. The source is a female donor with multiple sclerosis, enrolled in a pregnancy study. The chain combines TRBV9 with TRBJ1-1, with 7 bases identical to TRBD1. CDR3 protein: CASSVSRGSTEAFF. CDR3 nucleotide sequence: TGTGCCAGCAGCGTTAGCAGGGGGAGTACTGAAGCTTTCTTT.